These T cell receptor beta chains were read from a single sample in a study of blood T cells in healthy people across ages. TCRdb recomputed calls from the 5' RACE reads with MiXCR, one row per CDR3 protein. Among over a million distinct CDR3 sequences listed, 59% were seen once. The sequenced sample consisted of blood. The receptors here all came from a young man in good health. Each CDR3 is given with its conserved first and last residue. D genes are given only for firm matches. Size tells how often a clone was seen (once, few, many) or the class of an expanded clone, and some rows leave it out.

D: TRBD2
size: .
J: TRBJ2-4
V: TRBV20-1
DNA: TGCAGTGCCCCAACCGGGAGGAACATTCAGTACTTC
CDR3: CSAPTGRNIQYF

D: TRBD1
size: .
J: TRBJ2-7
V: TRBV5-1
DNA: TGCGCCGGCAGCCCCGTGACAGGGGGGGAACTCGAGCAGTACTTC
CDR3: CAGSPVTGGELEQYF

D: TRBD2
size: .
J: TRBJ2-1
V: TRBV24-1
DNA: TGTGCCACCAGTGATTTGTGGGGGGGTGAGCAGTTCTTC
CDR3: CATSDLWGGEQFF

D: .
size: .
J: TRBJ2-3
V: TRBV2
DNA: TGTGCCAGCAGTGACGTGGTAGATACGCAGTATTTT
CDR3: CASSDVVDTQYF

D: .
size: few
J: TRBJ2-4
V: TRBV19
DNA: TGTGCCACCAAGGGCTCGGGAAACATTCAGTACTTC
CDR3: CATKGSGNIQYF

D: TRBD1
size: .
J: TRBJ2-1
V: TRBV29-1
DNA: TGCAGCGTTGAACTTGGACAGGGCTCCTACAATGAGCAGTTCTTC
CDR3: CSVELGQGSYNEQFF

D: .
size: .
J: TRBJ2-1
V: TRBV10-3
DNA: TGTGCCACCCAGACTTCCCGCAATGAGCAGTTCTTC
CDR3: CATQTSRNEQFF

D: .
size: .
J: TRBJ1-1
V: TRBV27
DNA: TGTGCCAGCACCTCTTTCGGGGGGAACACTGAAGCTTTCTTT
CDR3: CASTSFGGNTEAFF

D: .
size: few
J: TRBJ2-7
V: TRBV14
DNA: TGTGCCAGCAGCCAGGACTATTTCTACGAGCAGTACTTC
CDR3: CASSQDYFYEQYF

D: .
size: .
J: TRBJ1-1
V: TRBV5-1
DNA: TGCGCCAGCAGCTTGGACGAGGGGAACACTGAAGCTTTCTTT
CDR3: CASSLDEGNTEAFF

D: .
size: .
J: TRBJ2-3
V: TRBV12-3/TRBV12-4
DNA: TGTGCCAGCAGTTTAGACCTGGCGAGCACAGATACGGAGTATTTT
CDR3: CASSLDLASTDTEYF

D: .
size: few
J: TRBJ2-1
V: TRBV29-1
DNA: TGCAGCGTTGGGACAGCCCAAGGCAATGAGCAGTTCTTC
CDR3: CSVGTAQGNEQFF

D: TRBD1
size: .
J: TRBJ2-7
V: TRBV14
DNA: TGTGCCAGCAGCCAAGATCGGCCAGGGGGAGACTACGAGCAGTACTTC
CDR3: CASSQDRPGGDYEQYF

D: .
size: .
J: TRBJ1-6
V: TRBV5-5
DNA: TGTGCCAGCAGCTTGAGTCCTCGACTGCACAATTCACCCCTCCACTTT
CDR3: CASSLSPRLHNSPLHF

D: .
size: .
J: TRBJ2-3
V: TRBV7-7
DNA: TGTGCCAGCAGCTTGGGGAGCGTTGGTGCAGATACGCAGTATTTT
CDR3: CASSLGSVGADTQYF

D: TRBD1
size: .
J: TRBJ2-3
V: TRBV28
DNA: TGTGCCAGCAGTTTCCGTCAGGGGGCGCTTAGTACAGATACGCAGTATTTT
CDR3: CASSFRQGALSTDTQYF

D: TRBD1
size: .
J: TRBJ1-4
V: TRBV4-1
DNA: TGCGCCAGCAGCCAAATACAACAGGGGACATCACGCAAACTGTTTTTT
CDR3: CASSQIQQGTSRKLFF

D: .
size: .
J: TRBJ2-1
V: TRBV29-1
DNA: TGCAGCGTTGTCGGCAGGTTCCCAAGCTCCTACAATAAGCAGTTCTTC
CDR3: CSVVGRFPSSYNKQFF

D: TRBD2
size: few
J: TRBJ2-7
V: TRBV4-2
DNA: TGTGCCAGCAGCCAAGATTGGGGCGGGAGTAACGAGCAGTACTTC
CDR3: CASSQDWGGSNEQYF

D: TRBD1
size: .
J: TRBJ1-2
V: TRBV20-1
DNA: TGCAGTGCTATATCGACAGGGGATTCTTATGGCTACACCTTC
CDR3: CSAISTGDSYGYTF

D: TRBD1
size: few
J: TRBJ2-3
V: TRBV5-1
DNA: TGCGCCAGCAGCTTGGACGGCCCCGGGACAGTTGCCACAGATACGCAGTATTTT
CDR3: CASSLDGPGTVATDTQYF

D: TRBD1
size: .
J: TRBJ1-2
V: TRBV9
DNA: TGTGCGAGCAGCGCGACAGGGGCCCACTATGGCTACACCTTC
CDR3: CASSATGAHYGYTF

D: .
size: .
J: TRBJ1-4
V: TRBV11-2
DNA: TGTGCCAGCAGCGGGGAAGGGCTAGCTGAAAAACTGTTTTTT
CDR3: CASSGEGLAEKLFF

D: TRBD2
size: .
J: TRBJ2-1
V: TRBV15
DNA: TGTGCCACCAGCAGAGATGCGGGGGGCTACAATGAGCAGTTCTTC
CDR3: CATSRDAGGYNEQFF

D: .
size: .
J: TRBJ2-3
V: TRBV5-1
DNA: TGCGCCAGCAGCTTGGGCTGGGCAGATACGCAGTATTTT
CDR3: CASSLGWADTQYF

D: .
size: once
J: TRBJ1-1
V: TRBV20-1
DNA: TGCAGTGCTAGGGCGTGGGACAACTCAATGGGCACTGAAGCTTTCTTT
CDR3: CSARAWDNSMGTEAFF

D: .
size: .
J: TRBJ2-7
V: TRBV14
DNA: TGTGCCAGCAGCCCAGGGCTGGGACACTTCTCCTACGAGCAGTACTTC
CDR3: CASSPGLGHFSYEQYF

D: TRBD1
size: .
J: TRBJ1-6
V: TRBV6-5
DNA: TGTGCCAGCAGTTTCGAACAGGGGGGTAATTCACCCCTCCACTTT
CDR3: CASSFEQGGNSPLHF

D: .
size: few
J: TRBJ2-4
V: TRBV20-1
DNA: TGCAGTGCTAGTAGAGGGGGGGGAACGGCCAAAAACATTCAGTACTTC
CDR3: CSASRGGGTAKNIQYF

D: .
size: .
J: TRBJ1-1
V: TRBV18
DNA: TGTGCCAGCTCACCGACCCCTAAGGCAGTCATGAACACTGAAGCTTTCTTT
CDR3: CASSPTPKAVMNTEAFF

D: TRBD1
size: .
J: TRBJ1-2
V: TRBV4-2
DNA: TGTGCCAGCAGCACTCACACAGGGGCCAACTATGGCTACACCTTC
CDR3: CASSTHTGANYGYTF

D: .
size: .
J: TRBJ1-5
V: TRBV7-9
DNA: TGTGCCAGCAGCTCCGAGGGCTATCAGCCCCAGCATTTT
CDR3: CASSSEGYQPQHF

D: .
size: once
J: TRBJ2-3
V: TRBV7-9
DNA: TGTGCCAGCAGCCAGGTGACACGGAACACAGATACGCAGTATTTT
CDR3: CASSQVTRNTDTQYF

D: .
size: few
J: TRBJ2-1
V: TRBV12-3/TRBV12-4
DNA: TGTGCCAGTAGCGTATACTACAATGAGCAGTTCTTC
CDR3: CASSVYYNEQFF

D: TRBD1
size: .
J: TRBJ2-7
V: TRBV30
DNA: TGTGCCTGGTCGGGACAGGGATTCAACGAGCAGTACTTC
CDR3: CAWSGQGFNEQYF

D: TRBD2
size: .
J: TRBJ2-3
V: TRBV5-1
DNA: TGCGCCAGCAGCCATCAAGGACTAGCGGACCGAACCAACACAGATACGCAGTATTTT
CDR3: CASSHQGLADRTNTDTQYF

D: .
size: .
J: TRBJ2-1
V: TRBV4-2
DNA: TGTGCCAGCAGCCGACCCGGGGACGGCTACAATGAGCAGTTCTTC
CDR3: CASSRPGDGYNEQFF